Listed here is a single TCR beta chain. This clone was counted a single time. The antigen it recognizes is unknown. Base-call qualities are not available, and no considerably larger clone is one nucleotide away. TCRbeta CDR3 regions were amplified from genomic DNA by means of the immunoSEQ Assay, a bias-controlled multiplex PCR. Regarding the original processing steps: Within the assay, amplification of reference gene primers was used to estimate how many nucleated cells each sample contained. To quantify the absolute abundance of each unique TCRbeta CDR3 rearrangement, sequence reads were collapsed and filtered. For each sample, productive Simpson clonality was calculated as the square root of Simpson's diversity index across productive rearrangements. Not all clones reach the TCRdb copy of this immuneACCESS table, which keeps in-frame sequences only. Checked studies attribute under half of the gap to unresolved V genes and leave the rest unexplained. Clone size and V and J calls were adopted from that table, with D and trimming inferred from the DNA. This sample holds more than 150,000 clones; 75% to 90% were observed only once. The ten largest clones represent approximately 2.1% of the sample.

This specimen comes from a study of blood T cell repertoires in COVID-19 (TCRdb year 2020). Concerning the study at large: Samples from collaborators originated in the United States, Italy and Spain and spanned both the acute and convalescent phases of COVID-19. The sample metadata nearly always contained a de-identified subject ID, COVID-19 status, age in years and sex. The material from the prospective study consisted of cDNA or gDNA derived from T cells, B-cell-depleted T cells, or PBMCs. Subjects who had been exposed to COVID-19, were actively infected with it, or had recovered from it provided the deeply sampled blood TCRbeta repertoires that made up the dataset. The repertoires were released in a freely available public database intended as a resource for research on the immune response to SARS-CoV-2. Where HLA class I and class II types were available, the types were taken from metadata supplied by the sample provider, not from assay-based typing. Samples came from the ongoing ImmuneRACE study (first 160 participants) plus 1,254 subjects from 6 global collaborators. General study outcomes and caveats: The amount of clinical and demographic metadata varied by source and participant and was provided uncurated.

In the prospective study, participants were about 18 to 100 years old, resided in about 25 geographic areas of the United States, and were enrolled through a virtual design. In the prospective study, cohorts were assigned on the basis of participant-reported clinical history obtained from a screening survey and a study questionnaire. For ImmuneRACE Cohort 3, a participant was defined as recovered based on two consecutive negative NP/OP PCR tests, clearance by a healthcare professional, or resolution of symptoms. In the prospective study, mobile phlebotomists collected whole blood, serum and a nasopharyngeal or oropharyngeal swab from each participant. Participants in the prospective study had the option to provide additional blood draws and questionnaires over an approximately 2-month period. Prospective study blood samples were shipped either frozen or at room temperature before DNA extraction.

Sequencing was done on a sample of PBMCs or T cells enriched from blood (not recorded which). The clonotype comes from a woman in her 30s who had recovered from COVID-19.

CDR3 loop: CASSARLAGVYNEQFF. The sequenced DNA is TGTGCCAGCAGCGCCCGACTAGCGGGAGTCTACAATGAGCAGTTCTTC. This sequence uses TRBV9 and TRBJ2-1, and TRBD2 matches 12 of the central bases. V is cut back by 3 bases and J by 3 bases, with 4 bases in the junction unmatched. Including the terminal cysteine and phenylalanine, the CDR3 comprises 16 residues. CDR3 DNA only is kept here, 48 bases in frame from base 1. CDR1 is given as SGDLS and CDR2 as YYNGEE, both from the germline V gene. With the portions outside the CDR3 filled from the reference TRBV9 and TRBJ2-1 genes, the complete variable region becomes DSGVTQTPKHLITATGQRVTLRCSPRSGDLSVYWYQQSLDQGLQFLIQYYNGEERAKGNILERFSAQQFPDLHSELNLSSLELGDSALYFCASSARLAGVYNEQFFGPGTRLTVL.